Described below is a single T cell receptor beta chain sequence and its context. This receptor's antigen is unknown. No qualities accompany the bases; no much larger clone lies one base away. Systemically healthy Caucasian individuals from Russia, over 30 in total and aged about 6 to 95 years, were included as donors. Each donor gave about 9.7 milliliters of peripheral blood, drawn into EDTA-treated Vacutainer tubes. Ficoll-Paque density-gradient centrifugation was used to isolate PBMCs, with at least 7 million per sample. Trizol reagent was used to extract total RNA from PBMCs, with at least 5 micrograms per sample. Naive CD45RAhigh/CD27high T cell percentages were measured by flow cytometry on a PBMC aliquot from every donor. The library was produced with 5' RACE. Reads for this sample came from an Illumina HiSeq 2500. A second PCR of 7 to 11 cycles was performed with a sample-barcoded 5' primer and a J-beta primer mix. A template-switch 5' adaptor carrying 12 random nucleotides introduced a unique molecular identifier onto each TCR beta cDNA molecule. Each sample yielded at least 3 million CDR3-containing paired-end reads. First-strand cDNA synthesis was performed from all RNA using the Mint cDNA synthesis kit, with priming by a TRBC-specific oligonucleotide. Following uracil-DNA glycosylase treatment, all cDNA underwent a first 18-cycle PCR with the universal primers M1SS and BC2_uni_R. For the original study's pipeline: Normalization of each sample was performed by random selection of 1 million high-quality reads, each carrying a distinct molecular identifier. Instead of being binned into consensus sequences, reads that shared molecular identifiers were thrown out. MiTCR, with a Q25 quality threshold and the strictest error-elimination algorithm, was used for CDR3 identification, clonotype clustering and error correction. A nonparametric unseen species model with Euler transformation was used to estimate a lower bound on total TCR beta diversity. Using fastp trimming at Q25 and MiXCR clonotype assembly, TCRdb reanalyzed the public sequencing data and kept in-frame beta chains. Each CDR3 protein appears once, grouped with its most common genes and DNA. TCRdb, not the authors, supplied the V and J calls. A total of roughly 1,300,000 distinct CDR3 sequences appear in this sample, almost 60% of them only once. The biggest ten clones account for 6.5% to 8.5% of the sample.

This specimen belongs to a study of blood T cells in healthy people across ages (dated by TCRdb to 2014 to 2015). In the study overall: In model experiments, template switching captured about one uniquely barcoded TCR beta cDNA molecule for every two T cells. Four age groups were formed from the donors: young (average approximately 15 years), middle-aged (just under 40), aged (more than 55) and long-lived (82). To avoid experimental bias, donors of different ages were distributed randomly across sequencing lanes. The study analyzed two additional independent replicas of 1 million unique cDNA reads from the same blood draw for two donors, one aged 18 to 29 and one aged 80 or older. To track age-related changes in TCR beta repertoire diversity, the study relied on deep sequencing normalized with unique cDNA molecular identifiers.

From a lookup of the germline V gene, CDR1 and CDR2 are MNHNS and SASEGT. The junction shows trimming of 6 bases on V and 3 bases on J, plus 24 bases between the germline ends. The CDR3 contains 17 residues, cysteine and phenylalanine counted. Only CDR3 DNA is held: 51 bases, read in frame from base 1. Overall results and qualifications from the work: Total diversity estimates from one million sequenced T cells were considered lower bounds and underestimates. The percentage of naive T cells measured by flow cytometry correlated strongly with observed TCR beta diversity. Donor CMV infection status was unknown, potentially confounding age-related changes in expanded clonotypes. Since profiling was done on bulk unsorted PBMCs, naive and antigen-experienced compartments could not be conclusively compared. The long-lived group showed more naive CD4+ T cells, fewer expanded clones and increased TCR diversity than the aged group, suggesting age selection. Observed TCR beta diversity per million T cells fell roughly linearly with age, and a significant reduction was already apparent by age roughly 40.

The chain links TRBV6-1 with TRBJ2-7, with a weak D call of TRBD1 (5 bases match). The sequence was obtained from a man between 18 and 29 years old in good health. Sequencing was done on a sample of blood. The DNA reads as follows: TGTGCCAGCAGCCAACCAGGGCCGGGTGGGCTTTTCTACGAGCAGTACTTC. Translated, this gives CASSQPGPGGLFYEQYF.